A selection of T cell receptor beta chains follows, all from one sample in a study of T-cell reconstitution after alpha-beta-depleted transplantation in children. From the PCR reads, TCRdb called clonotypes with MiXCR, one entry per CDR3 protein. Counted here are roughly 350,000 distinct CDR3 sequences, 15% to 20% occurring once; the ten biggest clones make up approximately 44%. Sequences were derived from PBMCs, mostly from graft donor cells, sampled 360 days after TCRalphabeta/CD19-depleted stem cell transplant. The source is a male patient aged 2-15 years who had a stem cell transplant for acute lymphoblastic leukemia, so the T cells may come from the graft donor. The CDR3 runs from the conserved cysteine through the conserved F or W. D genes are given only for firm matches. Not every row has a clone size; where given, it reads once, few, many or a size class.

cdr3_aa	cdr3_nt	v_call	d_call	j_call	clone_size
CAISFRGVGTDTQYF	TGTGCCATCAGCTTCCGGGGGGTGGGCACAGATACGCAGTATTTT	TRBV10-3	TRBD2	TRBJ2-3	NA
CASSGTGGLVPTNEKLFF	TGTGCCAGTTCCGGGACAGGGGGACTGGTCCCCACTAATGAAAAACTGTTTTTT	TRBV6-1	TRBD1	TRBJ1-4	few
CASSLLGWTGTDTQYF	TGTGCCAGCAGTTTGTTAGGATGGACAGGGACAGATACGCAGTATTTT	TRBV12-3/TRBV12-4	TRBD1	TRBJ2-3	NA
CASSVAPGDQETQYF	TGTGCCAGCAGCGTAGCCCCCGGGGACCAAGAGACCCAGTACTTC	TRBV9	NA	TRBJ2-5	NA
CASSFRQALTQYF	TGCGCCAGCAGCTTCCGACAGGCCCTTACGCAGTATTTT	TRBV5-1	NA	TRBJ2-3	NA
CASSQDPGQAYYEQYF	TGCGCCAGCAGCCAAGACCCGGGACAGGCCTACTACGAGCAGTACTTC	TRBV4-1	TRBD1	TRBJ2-7	few
CASSLLGYGYTF	TGTGCCAGCAGTTTATTGGGCTATGGCTACACCTTC	TRBV27	NA	TRBJ1-2	few
CSGLHPSDPSYNEQFF	TGCAGCGGGCTACATCCCAGCGACCCCTCCTACAATGAGCAGTTCTTC	TRBV29-1	NA	TRBJ2-1	many
CASSPRGSNSPLHF	TGTGCCAGCAGTCCCCGGGGCAGTAATTCACCCCTCCACTTT	TRBV27	NA	TRBJ1-6	many
CASSFVPFDQPQHF	TGTGCCAGCAGTTTCGTGCCCTTCGATCAGCCCCAGCATTTT	TRBV12-3/TRBV12-4	NA	TRBJ1-5	NA
CASSARTSGRRNEQFF	TGTGCCAGCAGCGCCCGAACTAGCGGGAGGCGGAATGAGCAGTTCTTC	TRBV6-1	TRBD2	TRBJ2-1	NA
CASSLGSTNSPLHF	TGCGCCAGCAGCTTAGGGAGCACCAATTCACCCCTCCACTTT	TRBV5-1	NA	TRBJ1-6	many
CASSYMALVNYGYTF	TGTGCCAGCAGCTACATGGCGCTCGTCAACTATGGCTACACCTTC	TRBV7-2	NA	TRBJ1-2	NA
CASSQGGAGHYYEQYF	TGTGCCAGCAGCCAAGGGGGGGCGGGACATTATTACGAGCAGTACTTC	TRBV4-2	NA	TRBJ2-7	NA
CASSLDGFNEQFF	TGTGCCAGCAGTTTGGACGGCTTCAATGAGCAGTTCTTC	TRBV28	NA	TRBJ2-1	NA
CTPSPSGLTDTQYF	TGCACTCCTAGCCCTAGCGGGCTCACAGATACGCAGTATTTT	TRBV20-1	TRBD2	TRBJ2-3	NA
CASSLWDLYGYNEQFF	TGTGCCAGCAGCTTATGGGATCTCTATGGCTACAATGAGCAGTTCTTC	TRBV7-2	NA	TRBJ2-1	few
CASSLRGLYSYPSGEQFF	TGCGCCAGCAGCTTGAGGGGGCTATACAGTTACCCCTCGGGTGAGCAGTTCTTC	TRBV5-1	TRBD1	TRBJ2-1	many
CASSQEGWQGTGELFF	TGCGCCAGCAGCCAAGAGGGGTGGCAGGGAACCGGGGAGCTGTTTTTT	TRBV4-3	NA	TRBJ2-2	NA
CASSVRASDTGELFF	TGCGCCAGCAGCGTGAGGGCCTCGGACACCGGGGAGCTGTTTTTT	TRBV5-1	NA	TRBJ2-2	NA
CASSYSRTSGSHKSYNEQFF	TGTGCCAGCAGTTACTCGCGGACTAGCGGGAGCCATAAGTCCTACAATGAGCAGTTCTTC	TRBV6-2/TRBV6-3	TRBD2	TRBJ2-1	NA
CASSYSSGREGYGYTF	TGTGCCAGCAGTTACTCCTCTGGGAGGGAAGGATATGGCTACACCTTC	TRBV6-5	NA	TRBJ1-2	many
CASSLNQITDTQYF	TGTGCCAGCAGCTTAAATCAAATCACAGATACGCAGTATTTT	TRBV7-2	NA	TRBJ2-3	NA
CASSSAAGLGDNEQFF	TGCGCCAGCAGCTCAGCGGCGGGACTGGGGGACAATGAGCAGTTCTTC	TRBV5-1	NA	TRBJ2-1	many
CASSLSMGTASYEQYF	TGTGCCAGCAGTTTATCGATGGGGACAGCATCCTACGAGCAGTACTTC	TRBV27	TRBD1	TRBJ2-7	few